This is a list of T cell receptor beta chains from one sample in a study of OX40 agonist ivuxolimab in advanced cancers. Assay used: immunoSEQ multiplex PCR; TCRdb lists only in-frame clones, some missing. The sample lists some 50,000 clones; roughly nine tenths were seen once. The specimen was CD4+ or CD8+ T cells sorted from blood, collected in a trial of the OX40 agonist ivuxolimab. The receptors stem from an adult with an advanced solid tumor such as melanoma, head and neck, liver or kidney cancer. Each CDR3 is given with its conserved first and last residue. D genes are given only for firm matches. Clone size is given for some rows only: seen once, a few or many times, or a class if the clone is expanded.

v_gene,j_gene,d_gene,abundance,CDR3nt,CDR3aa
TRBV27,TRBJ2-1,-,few,TGTGCCAGCAGTTTACTTCCTGCAGGGCTATCGGGCAATGAGCAGTTCTTC,CASSLLPAGLSGNEQFF
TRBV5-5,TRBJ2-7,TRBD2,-,TGTGCCAGCAGCTTGTTGGGTAGCGGGAGTTCCTACGAGCAGTACTTC,CASSLLGSGSSYEQYF
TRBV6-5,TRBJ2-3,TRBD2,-,TGTGCCAGCAGTTACGCTAGCGGGGATACAGATACGCAGTATTTT,CASSYASGDTDTQYF
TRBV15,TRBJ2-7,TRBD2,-,TGTGCCACCAGCAGAAATAGCGGGAAGAACTACGAGCAGTACTTC,CATSRNSGKNYEQYF
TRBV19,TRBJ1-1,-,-,TGTGCCAGTAGCCCCAGGGTTACTGAAGCTTTCTTT,CASSPRVTEAFF
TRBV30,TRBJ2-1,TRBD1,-,TGTGCCTGGGAGACAGGGGGTAGCTCCTACAATGAGCAGTTCTTC,CAWETGGSSYNEQFF
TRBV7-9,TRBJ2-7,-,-,TGTGCCAGCAGCCCGACTCCCGCCTCCTACGAGCAGTACTTC,CASSPTPASYEQYF
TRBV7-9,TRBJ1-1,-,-,TGTGCCAGCAGCTTCCCGGACCGTACGGGAAGTATGAACACTGAAGCTTTCTTT,CASSFPDRTGSMNTEAFF
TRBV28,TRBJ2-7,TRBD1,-,TGTGCCAGCAGTGTCTCAGGGGGCAATCCCCTTGACGAGCAGTACTTC,CASSVSGGNPLDEQYF
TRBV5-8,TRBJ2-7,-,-,TGTGCCAGCAGCTCCCTAGCGTCGTACTACGAGCAGTACTTC,CASSSLASYYEQYF
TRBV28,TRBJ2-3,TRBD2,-,TGTGCCAGCAGCTTCTTTGCGGGGGTGGGAGATACGCAGTATTTT,CASSFFAGVGDTQYF
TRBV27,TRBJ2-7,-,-,TGTGCCAGCAGTCCAAACATGTACTCCTACGAGCAGTACTTC,CASSPNMYSYEQYF
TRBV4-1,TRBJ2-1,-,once,TGCGCCAGCAGCCAAGTCGCCAGCCAGGCGGGGCAGTTCTTC,CASSQVASQAGQFF
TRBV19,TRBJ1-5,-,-,TGTGCCACCGCGTCGGACTCTAGCAATCAGCCCCAGCATTTT,CATASDSSNQPQHF
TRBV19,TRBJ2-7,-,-,TGTGCCAGTAGTATAGGGCTCCCTCGCGAGCAGTACTTC,CASSIGLPREQYF